The clone carrying this T cell receptor (beta chain) was counted ten times or more. No antigen is known for it. The junction differs from germline at one of its ends, possibly a read error. This CDR3 region has 12 residues. Germline values: CDR1 SGHRS, CDR2 YFSETQ. This record belongs to a study of T cells in Graves' hyperthyroidism and ophthalmopathy. The study's findings and limits: Among clonotypes expanded in thyroid above 0.001, most were also found in blood.

The investigators amplified TCR beta CDR3 regions from RNA transcripts. First-round RT-PCR of the TCR CDR3 relied on the HTBI primer set. TCRdb reprocessed the multiplex PCR reads via MiXCR and lists one record per CDR3 protein. The profile shows a few hundred thousand distinct CDR3 sequences, approximately 16% of them singletons. The TCR was taken from a woman in her 40s with Graves' ophthalmopathy. This chain uses TRBV5-1 with TRBJ2-3; D gene ambiguous. The sequencing input was blood. The CDR3, as DNA: TGTGCCAGCAGCCCCCACACAGATACGCAGTATTTT. Encoded protein: CASSPHTDTQYF. Full variable domain (rest looked up from reference TRBV5-1 and TRBJ2-3): KAGVTQTPRYLIKTRGQQVTLSCSPISGHRSVSWYQQTPGQGLQFLFEYFSETQRNKGNFPGRFSGRQFSNSRSEMNVSTLELGDSALYLCASSPHTDTQYFGPGTRLTVL.